The rows below give T cell receptor beta chains drawn from one sample of a study of cytomegalovirus exposure and HLA in healthy donors. Here immunoSEQ multiplex PCR was the method, and the copy in TCRdb shows in-frame clones only, minus some. The data contain some 140,000 clones, 72% of them singletons. Source material: PBMCs. The receptors come from a man between 50 and 59 years old in good health and CMV-seropositive. Both conserved end residues are part of each CDR3. Fields, in order: D gene, clone size, J gene, CDR3 length, V gene, CDR3 DNA, CDR3 protein. A D gene is named only where the DNA matches it firmly. The listing skips clone size in some rows; elsewhere it reads once, few, many or a size class.

D gene: TRBD1
clone size: .
J gene: TRBJ2-1
CDR3 length: 15
V gene: TRBV5-1
CDR3 DNA: TGCGCCAGCAGCTTAAGGACAGGGGGTGGCAATGAGCAGTTCTTC
CDR3 protein: CASSLRTGGGNEQFF

D gene: TRBD2
clone size: .
J gene: TRBJ2-5
CDR3 length: 16
V gene: TRBV7-3
CDR3 DNA: TGTGCCAGCAGCTTAACAGGGAGGGAGAGGTGGGAGACCCAGTACTTC
CDR3 protein: CASSLTGRERWETQYF

D gene: .
clone size: .
J gene: TRBJ1-1
CDR3 length: 16
V gene: TRBV2
CDR3 DNA: TGTGCCAGCAGTGAGGCAGCACTAGTATTGAACACTGAAGCTTTCTTT
CDR3 protein: CASSEAALVLNTEAFF

D gene: .
clone size: .
J gene: TRBJ1-4
CDR3 length: 13
V gene: TRBV2
CDR3 DNA: TGTGCCAGCAGTGAACGTGGGGGGGAAAAACTGTTTTTT
CDR3 protein: CASSERGGEKLFF

D gene: .
clone size: .
J gene: TRBJ1-4
CDR3 length: 13
V gene: TRBV7-2
CDR3 DNA: TGTGCCAGCAGCTTAGAAGGGGGTGAAAAACTGTTTTTT
CDR3 protein: CASSLEGGEKLFF

D gene: .
clone size: .
J gene: TRBJ2-7
CDR3 length: 16
V gene: TRBV13
CDR3 DNA: TGTGCCAGCAGCTTAGGCTTCCTGGGCTCCGCATACGAGCAGTACTTC
CDR3 protein: CASSLGFLGSAYEQYF

D gene: .
clone size: .
J gene: TRBJ1-2
CDR3 length: 16
V gene: TRBV5-1
CDR3 DNA: TGCGCCAGCAGCTTTGGTTACAGACAACCTAACTATGGCTACACCTTC
CDR3 protein: CASSFGYRQPNYGYTF

D gene: .
clone size: few
J gene: TRBJ1-5
CDR3 length: 12
V gene: TRBV2
CDR3 DNA: TGTGCCAGCAGGGGAGACAATCAGCCCCAGCATTTT
CDR3 protein: CASRGDNQPQHF

D gene: .
clone size: .
J gene: TRBJ1-2
CDR3 length: 12
V gene: TRBV29-1
CDR3 DNA: TGCAGCGTTGAAACAGGACCTAATGGCTACACCTTC
CDR3 protein: CSVETGPNGYTF

D gene: .
clone size: .
J gene: TRBJ1-5
CDR3 length: 14
V gene: TRBV12-5
CDR3 DNA: TGTGCTAGTGGTTTGGTCGCGGGGTTTCAGCCCCAGCATTTT
CDR3 protein: CASGLVAGFQPQHF

D gene: TRBD2
clone size: .
J gene: TRBJ2-1
CDR3 length: 14
V gene: TRBV11-3
CDR3 DNA: TGTGCCAGCAGCTCATCCGGGACTACCCATGAGCAGTTCTTC
CDR3 protein: CASSSSGTTHEQFF

D gene: .
clone size: .
J gene: TRBJ2-3
CDR3 length: 15
V gene: TRBV4-1
CDR3 DNA: TGCGCCAGCAGCCAAGGGTACGGGGGTACAGATACGCAGTATTTT
CDR3 protein: CASSQGYGGTDTQYF

D gene: .
clone size: .
J gene: TRBJ1-1
CDR3 length: 13
V gene: TRBV7-9
CDR3 DNA: TGTGCCAGCAGCCAAACAGGTCGCACTGAAGCTTTCTTT
CDR3 protein: CASSQTGRTEAFF

D gene: TRBD2
clone size: .
J gene: TRBJ2-3
CDR3 length: 15
V gene: TRBV9
CDR3 DNA: TGTGCCAGCAGCGCCCTAGCGGGTAGCACAGATACGCAGTATTTT
CDR3 protein: CASSALAGSTDTQYF

D gene: TRBD2
clone size: .
J gene: TRBJ2-5
CDR3 length: 15
V gene: TRBV6-1
CDR3 DNA: TGTGCCAGCAGTGAGACACTAGCGGGAGTCGGGGGCCAGTACTTC
CDR3 protein: CASSETLAGVGGQYF

D gene: .
clone size: few
J gene: TRBJ1-2
CDR3 length: 15
V gene: TRBV14
CDR3 DNA: TGTGCCAGCAGCCATCGGACGGTGACAGCCTCCGGCTACACCTTC
CDR3 protein: CASSHRTVTASGYTF

D gene: TRBD1
clone size: .
J gene: TRBJ1-2
CDR3 length: 15
V gene: TRBV6-5
CDR3 DNA: TGTGCCAGCAGGCTCCTGGACAGGGAGAACTATGGCTACACCTTC
CDR3 protein: CASRLLDRENYGYTF

D gene: TRBD1
clone size: .
J gene: TRBJ2-7
CDR3 length: 14
V gene: TRBV7-9
CDR3 DNA: TGTGCCAGCAGAGGGACAGGGCGGTCCTACGAGCAGTACTTC
CDR3 protein: CASRGTGRSYEQYF

D gene: TRBD2
clone size: .
J gene: TRBJ2-3
CDR3 length: 13
V gene: TRBV6-6
CDR3 DNA: TGTGCCAGCAGTTACGGGACTAGTGATACGCAGTATTTT
CDR3 protein: CASSYGTSDTQYF

D gene: TRBD1
clone size: .
J gene: TRBJ2-5
CDR3 length: 15
V gene: TRBV6-1
CDR3 DNA: TGTGCCAGCAGTTTGGACAGGGGACCTCAAGAGACCCAGTACTTC
CDR3 protein: CASSLDRGPQETQYF

D gene: TRBD1
clone size: .
J gene: TRBJ1-4
CDR3 length: 14
V gene: TRBV7-2
CDR3 DNA: TGTGCCAGCAGCCCTTCTCGGGACAGTGAAAAACTGTTTTTT
CDR3 protein: CASSPSRDSEKLFF

D gene: TRBD1
clone size: .
J gene: TRBJ1-5
CDR3 length: 14
V gene: TRBV6-6
CDR3 DNA: TGTGCCAGCAGTCCGACAGGGAGCAATCAGCCCCAGCATTTT
CDR3 protein: CASSPTGSNQPQHF

D gene: .
clone size: few
J gene: TRBJ2-2
CDR3 length: 15
V gene: TRBV7-7
CDR3 DNA: TGTGCCAGCAGCTTAGATCGGCAGGGGACCGGGGAGCTGTTTTTT
CDR3 protein: CASSLDRQGTGELFF

D gene: .
clone size: .
J gene: TRBJ1-5
CDR3 length: 14
V gene: TRBV15
CDR3 DNA: TGTGCCACCAGGGGCTATTATAGCAATCAGCCCCAGCATTTT
CDR3 protein: CATRGYYSNQPQHF

D gene: TRBD1
clone size: .
J gene: TRBJ1-2
CDR3 length: 16
V gene: TRBV27
CDR3 DNA: TGTGCCAGCACCGTATCCGGGACAGGGGGCGCGTTTGGCTACACCTTC
CDR3 protein: CASTVSGTGGAFGYTF

D gene: .
clone size: .
J gene: TRBJ2-7
CDR3 length: 15
V gene: TRBV18
CDR3 DNA: TGTGCCAGCTCAGCCATGGGGGCGGCTACCGGGGAGCAGTACTTC
CDR3 protein: CASSAMGAATGEQYF

D gene: TRBD2
clone size: .
J gene: TRBJ2-3
CDR3 length: 15
V gene: TRBV5-4
CDR3 DNA: TGTGCCAGCAGCTTACGGGGGGGCCGCACAGATACGCAGTATTTT
CDR3 protein: CASSLRGGRTDTQYF

D gene: TRBD1
clone size: .
J gene: TRBJ1-2
CDR3 length: 20
V gene: TRBV12-5
CDR3 DNA: TGTGCTAGTGGTTTGGTCTTGCTATCCTCCCGGACAGGGTTCAACTATGGCTACACCTTC
CDR3 protein: CASGLVLLSSRTGFNYGYTF

D gene: TRBD1
clone size: .
J gene: TRBJ2-2
CDR3 length: 14
V gene: TRBV5-1
CDR3 DNA: TGCGCCAGCAGCCGCCAGGGGGACACCGGGGAGCTGTTTTTT
CDR3 protein: CASSRQGDTGELFF

D gene: TRBD1
clone size: .
J gene: TRBJ2-1
CDR3 length: 15
V gene: TRBV10-1
CDR3 DNA: TGCGCCAGCAGTCTGGGGACAGGGGAATCTAATGAGCAGTTCTTC
CDR3 protein: CASSLGTGESNEQFF

D gene: TRBD1
clone size: .
J gene: TRBJ1-1
CDR3 length: 14
V gene: TRBV5-1
CDR3 DNA: TGCGCCAGCGGGCTCGGGACAGGGTCCACTGAAGCTTTCTTT
CDR3 protein: CASGLGTGSTEAFF

D gene: TRBD2
clone size: .
J gene: TRBJ2-4
CDR3 length: 13
V gene: TRBV9
CDR3 DNA: TGTGCCAGCAGCGTAGGCAGCGGGGACATTCAGTACTTC
CDR3 protein: CASSVGSGDIQYF

D gene: .
clone size: few
J gene: TRBJ2-7
CDR3 length: 14
V gene: TRBV5-1
CDR3 DNA: TGCGCCAGCAGGAGTGGGGGGTCAACCTACGAGCAGTACTTC
CDR3 protein: CASRSGGSTYEQYF

D gene: .
clone size: .
J gene: TRBJ2-5
CDR3 length: 20
V gene: TRBV12-2
CDR3 DNA: TGTGCAAGTCGCCGGGACGTATACTGGGACCGACAGGGGTGGGCAGAGACCCAGTACTTC
CDR3 protein: CASRRDVYWDRQGWAETQYF

D gene: .
clone size: .
J gene: TRBJ2-5
CDR3 length: 14
V gene: TRBV5-1
CDR3 DNA: TGCGCCAGCAGCTCGGTTGCGGGGCGAGAGACCCAGTACTTC
CDR3 protein: CASSSVAGRETQYF

D gene: TRBD2
clone size: .
J gene: TRBJ2-5
CDR3 length: 12
V gene: TRBV2
CDR3 DNA: TGTGCCAGCAAAAGGGGAGGGGAGACCCAGTACTTC
CDR3 protein: CASKRGGETQYF

D gene: .
clone size: .
J gene: TRBJ2-1
CDR3 length: 15
V gene: TRBV7-9
CDR3 DNA: TGTGCCAGCAGCCATAGCGGTCGAGGGTTCGATGAGCAGTTCTTC
CDR3 protein: CASSHSGRGFDEQFF

D gene: .
clone size: .
J gene: TRBJ2-6
CDR3 length: 17
V gene: TRBV5-1
CDR3 DNA: TGCGCCAGCAGCTTGGCCCCGTCGGGGAGCGGGGCCAACGTCCTGACTTTC
CDR3 protein: CASSLAPSGSGANVLTF

D gene: .
clone size: .
J gene: TRBJ1-1
CDR3 length: 14
V gene: TRBV5-1
CDR3 DNA: TGCGCCAGCGGGGGCGGGAGGTCGAACACTGAAGCTTTCTTT
CDR3 protein: CASGGGRSNTEAFF

D gene: .
clone size: .
J gene: TRBJ2-7
CDR3 length: 13
V gene: TRBV6-5
CDR3 DNA: TGTGCCAGCAGCACGATGAGGTCCTACGAGCAGTACTTC
CDR3 protein: CASSTMRSYEQYF

D gene: TRBD1
clone size: .
J gene: TRBJ1-5
CDR3 length: 14
V gene: TRBV2
CDR3 DNA: TGTGCCAGCAGCGGAGGACAGGGTTTTCAGCCCCAGCATTTT
CDR3 protein: CASSGGQGFQPQHF

D gene: .
clone size: .
J gene: TRBJ2-3
CDR3 length: 17
V gene: TRBV5-1
CDR3 DNA: TGCGCCAGCAGCTTGGAAGACGGGAGCTCGAGAGGGGATACGCAGTATTTT
CDR3 protein: CASSLEDGSSRGDTQYF

D gene: .
clone size: few
J gene: TRBJ2-1
CDR3 length: 13
V gene: TRBV29-1
CDR3 DNA: TGCAGCTCATTCCAATCCCCAGTGGATGAGCAGTTCTTC
CDR3 protein: CSSFQSPVDEQFF

D gene: .
clone size: .
J gene: TRBJ1-1
CDR3 length: 13
V gene: TRBV10-1
CDR3 DNA: TGCGCCAGCAGAGCAGGGGTGTACACTGAAGCTTTCTTT
CDR3 protein: CASRAGVYTEAFF

D gene: TRBD2
clone size: .
J gene: TRBJ2-5
CDR3 length: 18
V gene: TRBV28
CDR3 DNA: TGTGCCAGCAGTTCACGCCCCGGGGCTAGCGGAGAAAAGGAGACCCAGTACTTC
CDR3 protein: CASSSRPGASGEKETQYF

D gene: TRBD2
clone size: .
J gene: TRBJ2-1
CDR3 length: 13
V gene: TRBV9
CDR3 DNA: TGTGCCAGCCAAGCGGGAGCGGTAAATGAGCAGTTCTTC
CDR3 protein: CASQAGAVNEQFF